The 11 T cell receptor beta chains presented below share a single source sample, sequenced in a study of blood T cell repertoires in COVID-19. Assay used: immunoSEQ multiplex PCR; TCRdb lists only in-frame clones, some missing. The top ten hold roughly 0.25% of the sample, which has around 700,000 clones, just under 90% seen once. The source material was peripheral blood. These TCRs come from a woman under 30 with acute or convalescent COVID-19.

The chain carries TRBV21-1 and TRBJ2-1; the table's D call of TRBD2 was not tested on the DNA. TRBV21-1 is a recognized pseudogene. The CDR3 is made up of 16 amino acids. The CDR3 DNA reads as TGTGCCAGCAGCAAATGGGAGGGGCCGCAGTACAATGAGCAGTTCTTC. It yields the protein CASSKWEGPQYNEQFF.

The chain employs TRBV3-1 (or the pseudogene TRBV3-2) and TRBJ1-3; the match to TRBD1 covers 7 bases. CDR3 length: 17 amino acids. The V and J ends lost 4 bases and 0 bases, in that order; junction bases with no gene match: 9. Looked up from germline, CDR1 is LGHDT and CDR2 is YNNKEL (reference sequence). Here the CDR3 reads CASSRGQPLASGNTIYF. The CDR3 bases are TGTGCCAGCAGCCGGGGACAGCCTCTAGCCTCTGGAAACACCATATATTTT.

This clone was recorded a few times. The genes are TRBV18 and TRBJ1-1; D is possibly TRBD1 (6 bases). Germline V lookup: CDR1 KGHSH, CDR2 LQKENI. The CDR3 has 16 amino acids. The V gene lost 2 bases and the J gene lost 1 base, with 14 bases spanning the gap. Here the CDR3 reads CASSPMETGPNTEAFF. The CDR3 DNA reads TGTGCCAGCTCACCAATGGAAACAGGGCCGAACACTGAAGCTTTCTTT. The entire variable domain, with the rest obtained from reference TRBV18 and TRBJ1-1, is as follows: NAGVMQNPRHLVRRRGQEARLRCSPMKGHSHVYWYRQLPEEGLKFMVYLQKENIIDESGMPKERFSAEFPKEGPSILRIQQVVRGDSAAYFCASSPMETGPNTEAFFGQGTRLTVV.

The rearrangement links TRBV30 to TRBJ1-6, with D uncertain. The CDR3 is 17 amino acids. Per germline, CDR1 GTSNPN and CDR2 SVGIG (reference sequence). Trimming cost V 1 base and J 0 bases, with 13 bases left between them. CDR3 sequence reads: CAWSGSKISSYNSPLHF. The CDR3 DNA is TGTGCCTGGAGTGGCAGTAAAATAAGCTCCTATAATTCACCCCTCCACTTT.

The rearrangement uses TRBV19 and TRBJ2-7; 8 positions match TRBD2. From germline, CDR1 is LNHDA and CDR2 SQIVND (reference sequence). Losses at the gene ends were 3 bases for V and 4 bases for J; bases not matched to a gene: 8. There are 15 residues in the CDR3. The CDR3 DNA sequence: TGTGCCAGTAGTATTTCCGGGGGGGCCAGTTACGAGCAGTACTTC. This sequence encodes CASSISGGASYEQYF. Using reference TRBV19 and TRBJ2-7 for the parts outside the CDR3, the full variable domain is DGGITQSPKYLFRKEGQNVTLSCEQNLNHDAMYWYRQDPGQGLRLIYYSQIVNDFQKGDIAEGYSVSREKKESFPLTVTSAQKNPTAFYLCASSISGGASYEQYFGPGTRLTVT.

The chain joins TRBV19 to TRBJ1-6, with D unclear. The CDR3 totals 15 residues. Germline-derived CDR1 and CDR2 are LNHDA and SQIVND (reference sequence). V was clipped by 3 bases and J by 1 base, with 7 bases between them. CDR3 sequence: CASSMGASYNSPLHF. CDR3 DNA sequence: TGTGCCAGTAGTATGGGAGCATCCTATAATTCACCCCTCCACTTT.

This clone was seen only once. The chain recombines TRBV27 with TRBJ2-1, with a weak D call TRBD2 (5 bases). Germline V gene lookup returns CDR1 MNHEY and CDR2 SMNVEV (reference sequence). Trimming stripped 5 bases from V and 8 bases from J, with 13 bases between. The CDR3 consists of 13 residues. DNA of the CDR3: TGTGCCAGCAGTCTTGAGGGAAACGATGAGCAGTTCTTC. Protein product: CASSLEGNDEQFF.

The chain links TRBV6-5 to TRBJ1-1; possibly TRBD1 for D (6 bases). The V end was cut by 5 bases, the J end by 4 bases, with 14 bases between. Germline V gives CDR1 MNHEY, CDR2 SVGAGI. The CDR3 totals 14 residues. CDR3 bases: TGTGCCAGCAGTCGACAGGTTTCGGGCACTGAAGCTTTCTTT. Translating gives CASSRQVSGTEAFF.

V and J are TRBV4-2 and TRBJ2-1, with 8 bases aligning to TRBD2. Germline CDR1 reads LGHNA; CDR2 reads YNFKEQ. The CDR3 length is 12 residues. The CDR3 is CARGARYNEQFF. Here the CDR3 DNA reads TGTGCGCGGGGGGCTCGCTACAATGAGCAGTTCTTC.

In DNA, the CDR3 is TGTGCCAGCAGTTTAAACGCAGGGGGTGAAAAACTGTTTTTT. This codes for CASSLNAGGEKLFF. The chain is built from TRBV27 and TRBJ1-4, with 7 bases matching TRBD1. J lost 7 bases, V lost 2 bases, and 4 bases had no gene match. CDR3 length equals 14 residues. Germline values: CDR1 MNHEY, CDR2 SMNVEV (reference sequence).

The chain has TRBV6-5 and TRBJ1-5, with D perhaps TRBD1 (6 bases). The CDR3 consists of 15 residues. Germline CDR1 is MNHEY and CDR2 is SVGAGI. The V end lost 6 bases, the J end lost 2 bases, and 14 bases lay between the germline ends. The CDR3 sequence: CASSKAAGGNQPQHF. The CDR3 DNA reads TGTGCCAGCAGCAAGGCGGCAGGGGGCAATCAGCCCCAGCATTTT.